Following are 17 T cell receptor beta chains from one sample sequenced in a study of blood T cell repertoires in COVID-19. Method: immunoSEQ multiplex PCR; TCRdb's copy keeps in-frame clones and lacks some. Of 84,000 or so clones in the sample, around four fifths were seen once. The sequencing sample was made of peripheral blood. These receptors all come from a man aged 65 to 85 with acute or convalescent COVID-19.

This rearrangement joins TRBV5-6 to TRBJ2-7; D is possibly TRBD1 (6 bases). The V gene's germline CDR1 is SGHDT and CDR2 YYEEEE. V was cut by 5 bases and J by 4 bases, with 10 bases left in between. The CDR3 is 12 amino acids. The CDR3 spells CASSLQGYEQYF. The CDR3 DNA reads as TGTGCCAGCAGTTTACAGGGTTACGAGCAGTACTTC.

A single count supports this clone. The chain recombines TRBV7-6 with TRBJ2-7, with TRBD1 matching 12 bases. This CDR3 spans 15 amino acids. Per germline, CDR1 SGHVS and CDR2 FNYEAQ. With 5 bases clipped from V and 3 bases from J, the junction kept 5 bases outside the gene matches. The CDR3 is CASSPGTGGFYEQYV. CDR3 DNA: TGTGCCAGCAGCCCCGGGACAGGGGGCTTCTACGAGCAGTACGTC.

J is TRBJ1-1 and V is TRBV18; weak D call: TRBD1 (5 bases). The V gene lost 6 bases and the J gene lost 2 bases, with 10 bases spanning the gap. The CDR3 runs 13 residues. Germline loops: CDR1 KGHSH, CDR2 LQKENI. The CDR3 DNA reads as TGTGCCAGCTCCAGGGAGGGAAACACTGAAGCTTTCTTT. Encoded protein: CASSREGNTEAFF.

The chain recombines TRBV7-3 with TRBJ2-3; D is undetermined. Between the trimmed V and J ends, which lost 2 bases and 1 base, there was a span of 7 bases. The CDR3 covers 14 residues. Germline CDR1 SGHTA, CDR2 FQGTGA. This CDR3 is CASSLAGRTDTQYF. For the CDR3, the DNA is TGTGCCAGCAGCTTAGCTGGCCGCACAGATACGCAGTATTTT.

This clone turned up a few times. The V call is TRBV5-1, the J call TRBJ2-2; 15 bases match TRBD2. V lost 2 bases and J lost 4; bases outside the gene matches: 6. Germline assignment: CDR1 SGHRS and CDR2 YFSETQ. The CDR3 consists of 18 residues. CDR3 sequence: CASSFQGLAGGITGELFF. The CDR3 bases are TGCGCCAGCAGCTTTCAGGGACTAGCGGGGGGAATCACCGGGGAGCTGTTTTTT.

The CDR3 DNA follows: TGTGCCAGCAGCTTATCGGGGTATGGCTACACCTTC. Translation gives CASSLSGYGYTF. The chain uses TRBV7-9 and TRBJ1-2, with no clear D. The CDR3 loop spans 12 amino acids. Germline values: CDR1 SEHNR, CDR2 FQNEAQ (reference sequence). The V end lost 2 bases, the J end lost 5 bases, and 6 bases lay between the germline ends. Full variable domain (missing parts from reference TRBV7-9 and TRBJ1-2): DTGVSQNPRHKITKRGQNVTFRCDPISEHNRLYWYRQTLGQGPEFLTYFQNEAQLEKSRLLSDRFSAERPKGSFSTLEIQRTEQGDSAMYLCASSLSGYGYTFGSGTRLTVV.

The chain recombines TRBV3-1 (or the pseudogene TRBV3-2) with TRBJ2-5; maybe TRBD2 (5 bases). This CDR3 region has 14 residues. Germline-derived CDR1 and CDR2 are LGHDT and YNNKEL (reference sequence). Trimming took off 1 base at V and 3 bases at J, with 9 bases between the two ends. For the CDR3, the DNA is TGTGCCAGCAGCCAAGGCGGGCGAGAAGAGACCCAGTACTTC. Residues: CASSQGGREETQYF.

The V call is TRBV5-1, the J call TRBJ2-5; 8 bases line up with TRBD2. The CDR3 totals 15 residues. The junction had 8 bases not matched to a gene; V was cut back by 3 bases and J by 4 bases. Germline lookup yields CDR1 SGHRS and CDR2 YFSETQ. CDR3 nucleotide sequence: TGCGCCAGCAGCTCGTCCGGGAGGGGGTCAGAGACCCAGTACTTC. Translated, it gives CASSSSGRGSETQYF.

The chain carries TRBV30 and TRBJ2-1; D unclear. Germline-derived CDR1 and CDR2 are GTSNPN and SVGIG (reference sequence). V dropped 2 bases and J dropped 2 bases, with 4 bases sitting between them. The CDR3 totals 12 residues. CDR3 region: CAWSLAYNEQFF. The CDR3, as DNA: TGTGCCTGGAGTCTAGCCTACAATGAGCAGTTCTTC.

The chain joins TRBV29-1 to TRBJ1-1; no firm D call. Germline assignment: CDR1 SQVTM and CDR2 ANQGSEA. The CDR3 is made up of 12 amino acids. The CDR3 is CSAAGMNTEAFF. For the CDR3, the DNA is TGCTCTGCTGCGGGGATGAACACTGAAGCTTTCTTT.

The chain has TRBV28 and TRBJ1-1; TRBD1 aligns across 7 bases. Losses at the gene ends were 2 bases for V and 2 bases for J; bases not matched to a gene: 5. CDR1 is MDHEN and CDR2 is SYDVKM in the germline V gene. The CDR3 length is 15 residues. The CDR3 DNA is TGTGCCAGCAGTTTAGCCCGGGACAGAAACACTGAAGCTTTCTTT. This encodes CASSLARDRNTEAFF.

In its sample, this clone was seen a few times. This chain connects TRBV7-9 to TRBJ2-7; the D gene is possibly TRBD2 (6 bases). Germline CDR1 is SEHNR and CDR2 is FQNEAQ (reference sequence). The CDR3 covers 13 residues. Trimming removed 5 bases at V and 2 bases at J, with 10 bases between. CDR3 loop: CASSPGGTYEQYF. Here the CDR3 DNA reads TGTGCCAGCAGCCCTGGCGGGACCTACGAGCAGTACTTC.

The genes are TRBV6-6 and TRBJ2-7; 11 bases fit TRBD1. Losses at the gene ends were 1 base for V and 3 bases for J; bases not matched to a gene: 2. The CDR3 contains 15 residues. Germline CDR1 MNHNY, CDR2 SVGAGI (reference sequence). CDR3 DNA sequence: TGTGCCAGCAGTTACTTAGGGACAGGGGGCTACGAGCAGTACTTC. Amino acid sequence: CASSYLGTGGYEQYF.

The rearrangement joins TRBV11-2 to TRBJ2-7, with a weak D call TRBD2 (6 bases). The V gene lost 6 bases and the J gene lost 4 bases, with 16 bases spanning the gap. This CDR3 is 14 amino acids long. CDR1 and CDR2 from the germline V gene are SGHAT and FQNNGV. Here the CDR3 DNA reads TGTGCCAGCAGGTCCAGCGGGCGCAAGTACGAGCAGTACTTC. This codes for CASRSSGRKYEQYF.

The chain couples TRBV24-1 to TRBJ2-3; 13 bases align to TRBD2. The junction had 7 bases not matched to a gene; V was cut back by 9 bases and J by 2 bases. The CDR3 consists of 16 residues. The germline gives CDR1 KGHDR, CDR2 SFDVKD. The CDR3 region is CATPRTSGGLTDTQYF. The CDR3 nucleotides are TGTGCCACCCCTCGGACTAGCGGGGGCCTCACAGATACGCAGTATTTT.

The rearrangement joins TRBV7-3 to TRBJ1-6, with a possible D match to TRBD1 (6 bases). Germline V gene sequence: CDR1 SGHTA, CDR2 FQGTGA. V was trimmed by 3 bases and J by 9 bases, leaving 15 bases between them. This CDR3 contains 15 residues. In nucleotides, the CDR3 is TGTGCCAGCAGCTTTAAAGGTCAGGGGACTTCACCCCTCCACTTT. Translation: CASSFKGQGTSPLHF. Supplemented by reference TRBV7-3 and TRBJ1-6, the full variable domain reads GAGVSQTPSNKVTEKGKYVELRCDPISGHTALYWYRQSLGQGPEFLIYFQGTGAADDSGLPNDRFFAVRPEGSVSTLKIQRTERGDSAVYLCASSFKGQGTSPLHFGNGTRLTVT.

This rearrangement joins TRBV28 to TRBJ1-1; maybe TRBD1 (5 bases). The CDR3 spans 12 residues. From germline, CDR1 is MDHEN and CDR2 SYDVKM. V was trimmed by 3 bases and J by 11 bases, leaving 13 bases between them. The chain's CDR3 is CASSLGLGGAFF. The CDR3 bases are TGTGCCAGCAGTTTGGGGCTCGGGGGTGCTTTCTTT.